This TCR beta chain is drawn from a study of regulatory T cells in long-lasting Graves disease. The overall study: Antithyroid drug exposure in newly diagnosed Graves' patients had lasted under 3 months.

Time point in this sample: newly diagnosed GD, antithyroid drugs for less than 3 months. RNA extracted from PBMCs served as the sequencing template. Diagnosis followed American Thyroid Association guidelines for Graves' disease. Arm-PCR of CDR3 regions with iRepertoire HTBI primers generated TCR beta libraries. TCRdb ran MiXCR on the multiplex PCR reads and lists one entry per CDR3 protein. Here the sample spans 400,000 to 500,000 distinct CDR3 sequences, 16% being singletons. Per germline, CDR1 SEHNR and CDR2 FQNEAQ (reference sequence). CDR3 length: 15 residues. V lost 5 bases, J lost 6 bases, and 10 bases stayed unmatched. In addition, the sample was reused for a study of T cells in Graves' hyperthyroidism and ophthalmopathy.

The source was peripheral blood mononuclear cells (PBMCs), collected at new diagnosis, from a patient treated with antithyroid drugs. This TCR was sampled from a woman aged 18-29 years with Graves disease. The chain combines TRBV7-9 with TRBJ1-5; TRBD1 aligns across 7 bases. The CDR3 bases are TGTGCCAGCAGCACCGACAGGGAAAGGGGTCAGCCCCAGCATTTT. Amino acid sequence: CASSTDRERGQPQHF. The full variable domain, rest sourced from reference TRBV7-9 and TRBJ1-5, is DTGVSQNPRHKITKRGQNVTFRCDPISEHNRLYWYRQTLGQGPEFLTYFQNEAQLEKSRLLSDRFSAERPKGSFSTLEIQRTEQGDSAMYLCASSTDRERGQPQHFGDGTRLSIL.